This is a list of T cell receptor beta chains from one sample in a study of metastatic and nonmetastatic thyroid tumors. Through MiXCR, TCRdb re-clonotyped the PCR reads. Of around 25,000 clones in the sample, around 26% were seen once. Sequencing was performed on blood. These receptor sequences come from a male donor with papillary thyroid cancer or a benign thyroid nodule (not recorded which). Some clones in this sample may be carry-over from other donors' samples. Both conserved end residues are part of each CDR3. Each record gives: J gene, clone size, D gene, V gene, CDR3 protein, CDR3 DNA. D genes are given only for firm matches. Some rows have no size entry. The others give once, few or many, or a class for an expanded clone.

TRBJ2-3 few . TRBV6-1 CASSARSLAGRDTQYF TGTGCCAGCAGTGCGAGGTCACTAGCTGGGAGAGATACGCAGTATTTT
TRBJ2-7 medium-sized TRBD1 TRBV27 CASRSLKGGTGGEQYF TGTGCCAGCAGAAGTTTAAAGGGCGGGACAGGGGGCGAGCAGTACTTC
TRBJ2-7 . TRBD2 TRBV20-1 CSAVKSGRQSYEQYF TGCAGTGCTGTCAAGAGCGGGAGGCAGTCCTACGAGCAGTACTTC
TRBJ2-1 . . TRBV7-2 CASSSSVSFYNDQFF TGTGCCAGCAGCAGTAGCGTGAGCTTCTACAATGATCAGTTCTTC
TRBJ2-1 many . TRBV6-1 CASSLGTPVNEQFF TGTGCCAGCAGCCTCGGGACTCCCGTCAATGAGCAGTTCTTC
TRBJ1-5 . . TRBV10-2 CASSEGSGQPQHF TGCGCCAGCAGTGAGGGATCAGGGCAACCCCAGCATTTT
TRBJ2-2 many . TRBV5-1 CASNDNTGELFF TGCGCCAGCAATGACAACACCGGGGAGCTGTTTTTT
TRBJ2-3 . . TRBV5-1 CSISLARVDTQYF TGCTCCATCAGCTTGGCCCGGGTAGATACGCAGTATTTT
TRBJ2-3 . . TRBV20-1 CALIPGRMSKDTQYF TGCGCGTTAATACCGGGAAGGATGAGCAAAGATACGCAGTATTTT
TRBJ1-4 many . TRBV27 CASSRKTRQATNEKLFF TGTGCCAGCAGCCGTAAAACGAGACAGGCAACTAATGAAAAACTGTTTTTT
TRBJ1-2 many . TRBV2 CASSEVGQGYGYTF TGTGCCAGCAGTGAAGTGGGCCAGGGATATGGCTACACCTTC
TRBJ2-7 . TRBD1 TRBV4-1 CASSQVDRGAYEQYF TGCGCCAGCAGCCAAGTGGACAGGGGAGCCTACGAGCAGTACTTC
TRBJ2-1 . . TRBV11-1 CASSPNVGGANEQFF TGTGCCAGCAGCCCTAACGTCGGAGGTGCGAATGAGCAGTTCTTC
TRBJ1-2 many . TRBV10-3 CAISESPGYVSGYTF TGTGCCATCAGTGAGTCTCCAGGGTATGTGAGTGGCTACACCTTC
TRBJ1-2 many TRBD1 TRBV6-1 CASTLTGNYGYTF TGTGCCAGCACCTTGACAGGGAACTATGGCTACACCTTC
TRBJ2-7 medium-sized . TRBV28 CASSLKSGLPNYEQYF TGTGCCAGCAGTTTAAAGAGCGGCCTCCCTAATTACGAGCAGTACTTC
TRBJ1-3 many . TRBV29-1 CSVDSSGDGNTIYF TGCAGCGTTGATAGCTCAGGGGATGGAAACACCATATATTTT
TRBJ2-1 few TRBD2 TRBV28 CASLTSGRSGSYNEQFF TGTGCCAGCCTGACTAGCGGGCGCTCGGGATCATACAATGAGCAGTTCTTC
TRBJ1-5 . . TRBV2 CASSGGTKGNQPQHF TGTGCCAGCAGTGGCGGGACAAAGGGCAATCAGCCCCAGCATTTT
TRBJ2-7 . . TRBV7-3 CASSLDLAPHYEQYF TGTGCCAGCAGCTTAGACCTGGCTCCTCACTACGAGCAGTACTTC
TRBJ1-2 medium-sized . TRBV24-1 CATSVWTDNYGYTF TGTGCCACCAGTGTTTGGACGGATAACTATGGCTACACCTTC
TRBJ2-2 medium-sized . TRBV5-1 CASSLGGPTGELFF TGCGCCAGCAGCTTGGGCGGGCCCACCGGGGAGCTGTTTTTT
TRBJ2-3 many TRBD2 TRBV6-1 CATGEGGSRPTQYF TGTGCCACCGGAGAGGGCGGGAGCCGGCCTACGCAGTATTTT
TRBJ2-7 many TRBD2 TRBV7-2 CASSSHTEASGRYF TGTGCCAGCAGCTCACACACGGAGGCTAGCGGGAGGTATTTC
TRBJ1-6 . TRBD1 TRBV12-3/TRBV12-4 CASSLRGGTHSPLHF TGTGCCAGCAGTTTACGAGGGGGCACGCATTCACCCCTCCACTTT
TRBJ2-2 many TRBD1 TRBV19 CASSPGQGNTGELFF TGTGCCAGTAGTCCCGGACAGGGGAACACCGGGGAGCTGTTTTTT
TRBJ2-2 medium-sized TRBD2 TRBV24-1 CATSTSGGITGELFF TGTGCCACCAGTACTTCCGGGGGGATCACCGGGGAGCTGTTTTTT
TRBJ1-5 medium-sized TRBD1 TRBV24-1 CATRDRGTNQPQHF TGTGCCACCAGGGACAGGGGGACCAATCAGCCCCAGCATTTT
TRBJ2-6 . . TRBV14 CASRLDVSSGANVLTF TGTGCCAGCAGGTTGGACGTATCCTCTGGGGCCAACGTCCTGACTTTC
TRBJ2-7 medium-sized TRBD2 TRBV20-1 CSARDPLAGALYF TGCAGTGCTAGAGATCCCCTAGCGGGAGCCCTGTACTTC
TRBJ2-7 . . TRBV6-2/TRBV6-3 CASSYSYWEGYEQYF TGTGCCAGCAGTTACTCTTATTGGGAAGGCTACGAGCAGTACTTC
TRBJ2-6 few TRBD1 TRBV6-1 CASSAGTANWGANVLTF TGTGCCAGCAGTGCCGGGACAGCCAACTGGGGGGCCAACGTCCTGACTTTC
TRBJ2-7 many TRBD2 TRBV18 CASSLVSGSQYDSGGGEQYF TGTGCCAGCTCCTTAGTCTCCGGGTCCCAGTATGACTCGGGAGGAGGCGAGCAGTACTTC
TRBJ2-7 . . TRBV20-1 CSAIPAGSYEQYF TGCAGTGCAATCCCAGCGGGTAGCTACGAGCAGTACTTC
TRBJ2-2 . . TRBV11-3 CASSLAGEAGELFF TGTGCCAGCAGCTTAGCGGGGGAGGCCGGGGAGCTGTTTTTT
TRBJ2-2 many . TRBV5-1 CASSPPGPQLTGELFF TGCGCCAGCAGCCCGCCCGGGCCGCAGCTCACCGGGGAGCTGTTTTTT
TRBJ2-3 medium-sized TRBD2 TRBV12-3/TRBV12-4 CASRPLAGVSDTQYF TGTGCCAGCAGGCCTCTAGCGGGAGTTTCAGATACGCAGTATTTT
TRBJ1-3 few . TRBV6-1 CASRDGFSGNTIYF TGTGCCAGTAGGGACGGTTTCTCTGGAAACACCATATATTTT
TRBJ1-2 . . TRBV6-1 CASSARGTDGYTF TGTGCCAGCAGTGCCCGCGGTACCGATGGCTACACCTTC
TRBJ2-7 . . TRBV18 CASSPGHQGTEQYF TGTGCCAGCTCACCGGGACACCAAGGGACCGAGCAGTACTTC